Shown below are 15 T cell receptor beta chains from a single sample sequenced in a study of Graves' ophthalmopathy and Graves' hyperthyroidism. RNA transcripts served as template for amplifying TCR beta CDR3 sequences. Following a first-round RT-PCR that used HTBI primers, a second-round multiplex PCR was carried out. TCRdb fed the multiplex PCR reads into MiXCR, producing one record per CDR3 protein. The table includes over a million distinct CDR3 sequences, roughly two fifths detected once. The material sequenced was peripheral blood or thyroid tissue (not recorded which). Receptor source: an adult man with Graves' hyperthyroidism.

This clonotype was found a few times. The chain is built from TRBV25-1 and TRBJ2-5; D gene uncertain. Germline-derived CDR1 and CDR2 are MGHDK and SYGVNS. V shed 5 bases and J shed 1 base, with 11 bases lying between them. This CDR3 is built from 14 residues. The CDR3 bases are TGTGCCAGCAGTTGGTCGGGCTTCCAAGAGACCCAGTACTTC. It translates to CASSWSGFQETQYF.

This chain links TRBV4-3 with TRBJ2-7; D is ambiguous. The CDR3 runs 13 residues. V was clipped by 0 bases and J by 7 bases, with 10 bases between them. Per the germline V gene, CDR1 is LGHNA and CDR2 is YSLEER. The CDR3 here is CASSQDIRAEQYF. CDR3 nucleotides: TGCGCCAGCAGCCAAGACATCCGGGCAGAGCAGTACTTC.

The chain carries TRBV20-1 and TRBJ1-4, with D possibly TRBD1 on 5 matching bases. Germline V lookup: CDR1 DFQATT, CDR2 SNEGSKA (reference sequence). The CDR3 extends over 15 amino acids. V lost 6 bases and J 3 bases, leaving 17 bases between the germline ends. CDR3 residues: CSASRLQGSNEKLFF. The CDR3 DNA reads as TGCAGTGCCTCCAGACTCCAGGGATCTAATGAAAAACTGTTTTTT.

The sample holds many counts of this clonotype. CDR3 bases: TGCAGCATTACCAGGGGATCCTACGAGCAGTACTTC. Translated, it gives CSITRGSYEQYF. The J gene is TRBJ2-7, the V gene TRBV29-1, with D perhaps matching TRBD1 (6 bases). V was pared by 8 bases and J by 1 base, with 12 bases between. The length of the CDR3 is 12 residues. Germline CDR1 is SQVTM and CDR2 is ANQGSEA.

On this clonotype itself: A clone one base away is much larger, so this may be a read error. The chain couples TRBV7-9 to TRBJ1-1; tentatively, D is TRBD1 (5 bases). The CDR3 is 16 amino acids. V was cut by 6 bases and J by 0 bases, with 17 bases left in between. The germline V gene has CDR1 SEHNR and CDR2 FQNEAQ (reference sequence). This chain's CDR3 is CASSPIVEGLNTEAFF. CDR3 nucleotide sequence: TGTGCCAGCAGTCCCATCGTAGAGGGGTTGAACACTGAAGCTTTCTTT.

This clonotype occurred a few times. The chain couples TRBV4-3 to TRBJ2-7; D tentatively reads TRBD1 or TRBD2 (6 bases each). The V end was cut by 0 bases, the J end by 3 bases, with 12 bases between. The CDR3 has 15 residues. CDR1 is LGHNA, CDR2 YSLEER, per germline. DNA for the CDR3: TGCGCCAGCAGCCAAGAATCCGGGGGCTACTACGAGCAGTACTTC. Translation: CASSQESGGYYEQYF.

Comments on this clonotype: This may be a read error: a much more frequent sequence differs by one nucleotide. The gene calls are TRBV9 and TRBJ1-1; no reliable D call. Deletions cut 0 bases from V and 1 base from J, with 7 bases between. The CDR3 length is 14 residues. The germline CDR1 and CDR2 sequences are SGDLS and YYNGEE. The DNA for the CDR3 is TGTGCCAGCAGCGTAGGGGATGGGAACACTGAAGCTTTCTTT. This gives the protein CASSVGDGNTEAFF.

This clonotype was observed at least ten times. CDR3 amino acids: CSARARSSNQPQHF. For the CDR3, the DNA is TGCAGTGCTAGAGCGAGGTCGAGCAATCAGCCCCAGCATTTT. The chain couples TRBV20-1 to TRBJ1-5; D uncertain. V was clipped by 1 base and J by 1 base, with 8 bases between them. Germline V gene data show CDR1 as DFQATT and CDR2 as SNEGSKA (reference sequence). The CDR3 spans 14 residues.

The chain joins TRBV5-1 to TRBJ2-2, with D tentatively TRBD2 (5 bases). V lost 0 bases, J lost 4 bases, and 13 bases lay in between. Germline V CDR1 and CDR2: SGHRS, YFSETQ. This CDR3 is 16 amino acids long. The CDR3 DNA follows: TGCGCCAGCAGCTTGGAACAGCGGAGTGTCACCGGGGAGCTGTTTTTT. Amino acids: CASSLEQRSVTGELFF.

The J gene is TRBJ1-5, the V gene TRBV20-1; D unclear. The germline gives CDR1 DFQATT, CDR2 SNEGSKA (reference sequence). The CDR3 has 16 residues. The germline V and J ends were trimmed by 0 bases and 5 bases, with 17 bases remaining between them. The CDR3 bases are TGCAGTGCTAGAGATCAACGGCTCAGCATCTATCAGCCCCAGCATTTT. This translates into CSARDQRLSIYQPQHF.

V is TRBV29-1 and J is TRBJ1-1, with D maybe TRBD1 (5 bases). The CDR3 spans 16 residues. Trimming took 6 bases from V and 5 from J, leaving 25 bases between them. Germline V CDR1 and CDR2: SQVTM, ANQGSEA. CDR3 loop: CSVPAGRQGFGTEAFF. CDR3 nucleotides: TGCAGCGTCCCGGCCGGCAGGCAGGGATTTGGGACTGAAGCTTTCTTT.

This clonotype was counted a few times. The rearrangement links TRBV10-3 to TRBJ1-1, with TRBD1 matching over 7 bases. This CDR3 has 14 amino acids. V trimming: 2 bases; J trimming: 4 bases; junction bases outside the gene matches: 4. Germline values: CDR1 ENHRY, CDR2 SYGVKD. The CDR3 DNA is TGTGCCATCAGTGAGAGGGCAGGGGGCACTGAAGCTTTCTTT. The encoded protein is CAISERAGGTEAFF.

This chain joins TRBV10-3 and TRBJ1-4; 10 nucleotides agree with TRBD1. With V trimmed by 6 bases and J by 3 bases, 4 bases remained unmatched. Germline V CDR1 and CDR2: ENHRY, SYGVKD. This CDR3 is built from 15 residues. CDR3 sequence: CAIRRQGAANEKLFF. As DNA, the CDR3 is TGTGCCATCAGACGACAGGGGGCGGCTAATGAAAAACTGTTTTTT.

This rearrangement joins TRBV4-3 to TRBJ2-7; no firm D call. Germline lookup yields CDR1 LGHNA and CDR2 YSLEER. This CDR3 is 13 amino acids long. V was clipped by 4 bases and J by 3 bases, with 10 bases between them. Here the CDR3 DNA reads TGCGCCAGCAGCCCCGCTCCGTACTACGAGCAGTACTTC. It yields the protein CASSPAPYYEQYF.

This clonotype occurred a few times. J is TRBJ2-3 and V is TRBV29-1; no clear D gene. The germline gives CDR1 SQVTM, CDR2 ANQGSEA. The V and J ends lost 1 base and 0 bases respectively, with 2 bases between them. The CDR3 is made up of 12 amino acids. This CDR3 is CSVEVSTDTQYF. The DNA for the CDR3 is TGCAGCGTTGAAGTGAGCACAGATACGCAGTATTTT.